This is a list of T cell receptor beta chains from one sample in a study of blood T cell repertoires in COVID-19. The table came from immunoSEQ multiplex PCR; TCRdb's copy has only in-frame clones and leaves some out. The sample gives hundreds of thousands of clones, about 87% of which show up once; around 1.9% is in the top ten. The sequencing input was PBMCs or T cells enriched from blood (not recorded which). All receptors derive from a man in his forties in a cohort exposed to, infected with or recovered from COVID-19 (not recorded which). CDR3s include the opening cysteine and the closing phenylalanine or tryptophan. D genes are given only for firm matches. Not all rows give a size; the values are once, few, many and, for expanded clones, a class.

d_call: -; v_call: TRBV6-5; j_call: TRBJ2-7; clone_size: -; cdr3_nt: TGTGCCAGCACTCCCTCGAGCATAGCCCCCGAGCAGTACTTC; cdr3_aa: CASTPSSIAPEQYF
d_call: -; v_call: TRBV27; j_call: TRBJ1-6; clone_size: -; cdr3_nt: TGTGCCAGCAGTTTGCGGGGTCGCGGATTAGGATCACCCCTCCACTTT; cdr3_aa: CASSLRGRGLGSPLHF
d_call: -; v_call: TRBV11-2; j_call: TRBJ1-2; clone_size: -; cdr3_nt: TGTGCCAGCAGCTTAGTTCCCAGGGACTATGGCTACACCTTC; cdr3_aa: CASSLVPRDYGYTF
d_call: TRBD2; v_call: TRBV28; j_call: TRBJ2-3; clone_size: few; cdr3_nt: TGTGCCAGCGGGACTAGCCCGATCACAGATACGCAGTATTTT; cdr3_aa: CASGTSPITDTQYF
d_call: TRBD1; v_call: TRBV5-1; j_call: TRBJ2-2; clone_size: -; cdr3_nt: TGCGCCAGCAGCACGGACAGGTGGAACACCGGGGAGCTGTTTTTT; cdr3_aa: CASSTDRWNTGELFF
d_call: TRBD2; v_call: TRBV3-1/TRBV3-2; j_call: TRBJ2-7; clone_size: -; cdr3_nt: TGTGCCAGCAGCCAAGATAGCGGGAGCTCCTACGAGCAGTACTTC; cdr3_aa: CASSQDSGSSYEQYF
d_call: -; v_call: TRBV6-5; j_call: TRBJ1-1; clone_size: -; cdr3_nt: TGTGCCAGCAGTTGGGGGGGCTCCACTGAAGCTTTCTTT; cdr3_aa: CASSWGGSTEAFF
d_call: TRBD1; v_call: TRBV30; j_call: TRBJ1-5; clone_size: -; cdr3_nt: TGTGCCTGGAGCTTTCGGACAGGAAAGCATCAGCCCCAGCATTTT; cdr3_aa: CAWSFRTGKHQPQHF
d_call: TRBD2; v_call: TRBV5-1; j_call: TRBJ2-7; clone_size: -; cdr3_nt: TGCGCCAGCAGCTTTACTAGCGGCTACGAGCAGTACTTC; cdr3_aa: CASSFTSGYEQYF
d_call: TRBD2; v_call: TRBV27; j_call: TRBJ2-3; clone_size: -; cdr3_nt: TGTGCCAGCAGACTAGCGGGAGTTTCTGATACGCAGTATTTT; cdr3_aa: CASRLAGVSDTQYF
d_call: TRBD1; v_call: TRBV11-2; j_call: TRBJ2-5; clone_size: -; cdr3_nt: TGTGCCAGCAGCCCCACGACAGGGGTCCAAGAGACCCAGTACTTC; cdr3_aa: CASSPTTGVQETQYF
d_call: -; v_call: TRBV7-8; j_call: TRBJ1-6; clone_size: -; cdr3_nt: TGTGCCAGCAGCATAGGGGCCGGATATTCACCCCTCCACTTT; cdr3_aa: CASSIGAGYSPLHF
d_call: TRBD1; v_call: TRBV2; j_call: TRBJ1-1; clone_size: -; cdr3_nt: TGTGCCAGCAGTGCTGACAGGGGGCGAGCTTTCTTT; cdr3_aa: CASSADRGRAFF
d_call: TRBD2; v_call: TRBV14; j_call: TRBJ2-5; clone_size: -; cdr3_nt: TGTGCCAGCAGCCAGGCTAGCGGGAGGGCCCGGGAGACCCAGTACTTC; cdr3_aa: CASSQASGRARETQYF
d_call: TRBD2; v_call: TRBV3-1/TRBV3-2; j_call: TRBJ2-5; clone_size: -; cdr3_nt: TGTGCCAGCAGCCGACTAGCGGGGGAAGAGACCCAGTACTTC; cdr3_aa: CASSRLAGEETQYF
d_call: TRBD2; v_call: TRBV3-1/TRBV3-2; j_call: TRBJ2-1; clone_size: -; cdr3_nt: TGTGCCAGCAGCCTGGGACTAGCGGGAGCGCACAATGAGCAGTTCTTC; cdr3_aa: CASSLGLAGAHNEQFF
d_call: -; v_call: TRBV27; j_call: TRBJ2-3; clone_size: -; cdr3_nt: TGTGCCAGCAGCCTAGCCGGGACAACTAGCACAGATACGCAGTATTTT; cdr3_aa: CASSLAGTTSTDTQYF
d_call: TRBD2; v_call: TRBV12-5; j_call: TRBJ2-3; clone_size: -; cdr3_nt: TGTGCTAGTGGTTTGGTAAGGCTAGCGGGAGTGTATACGCAGTATTTT; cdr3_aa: CASGLVRLAGVYTQYF
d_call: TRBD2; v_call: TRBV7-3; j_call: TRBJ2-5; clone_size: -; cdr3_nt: TGTGCCAGCAGCCCCACTAGCGAGCCACAAGAGACCCAGTACTTC; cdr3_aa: CASSPTSEPQETQYF
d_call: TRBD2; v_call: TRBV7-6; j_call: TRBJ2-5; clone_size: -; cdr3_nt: TGTGCCAGCAGCTTAGCTAGCGGGAGGTGGGAGACCCAGTACTTC; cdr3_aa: CASSLASGRWETQYF
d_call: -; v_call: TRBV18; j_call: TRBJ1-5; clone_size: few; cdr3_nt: TGTGCCAGCTCACCATACAGGGAACAGCCCCAGCATTTT; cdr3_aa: CASSPYREQPQHF
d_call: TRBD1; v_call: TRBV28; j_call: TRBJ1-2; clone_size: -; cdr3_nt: TGTGCCAGCAGCGGCTACAGGGGTAACTATGGCTACACCTTC; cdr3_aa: CASSGYRGNYGYTF
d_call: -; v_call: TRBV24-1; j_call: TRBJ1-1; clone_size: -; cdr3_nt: TGTGCCACCAGTCAGGGGAAGAACACTGAAGCTTTCTTT; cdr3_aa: CATSQGKNTEAFF
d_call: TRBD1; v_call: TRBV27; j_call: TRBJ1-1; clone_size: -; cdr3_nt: TGTGCCAGCAGTCGCCCTGACAGGGTGAACACTGAAGCTTTCTTT; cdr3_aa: CASSRPDRVNTEAFF
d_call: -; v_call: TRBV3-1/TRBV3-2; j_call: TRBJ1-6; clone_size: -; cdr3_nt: TGTGCCAGCAGCCTACCCGACAGCTCGAATAATTCACCCCTCCACTTT; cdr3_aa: CASSLPDSSNNSPLHF
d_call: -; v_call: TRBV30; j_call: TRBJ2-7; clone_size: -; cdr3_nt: TGTGCCTGGAGTGTACCCTGGGAGAAGGCCTACGAGCAGTACTTC; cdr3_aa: CAWSVPWEKAYEQYF
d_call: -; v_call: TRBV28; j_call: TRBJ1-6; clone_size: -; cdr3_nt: TGTGCCAGCAGTTTCGGACAGAGGAGCTCCTATAATTCACCCCTCCACTTT; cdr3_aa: CASSFGQRSSYNSPLHF
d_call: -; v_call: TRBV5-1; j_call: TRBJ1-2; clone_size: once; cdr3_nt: TGCGCCAGCACCCTGGGGAGGGGTGGCGGCTACACCTTC; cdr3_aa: CASTLGRGGGYTF
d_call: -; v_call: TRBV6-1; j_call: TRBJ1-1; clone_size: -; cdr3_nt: TGTGCCAGCAGTGAAACAGAGAACACTGAAGCTTTCTTT; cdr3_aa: CASSETENTEAFF
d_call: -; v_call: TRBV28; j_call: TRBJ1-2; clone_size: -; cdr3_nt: TGTGCCAGCAGTTTACAGGGGTCGGCCTATGGCTACACCTTC; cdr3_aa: CASSLQGSAYGYTF
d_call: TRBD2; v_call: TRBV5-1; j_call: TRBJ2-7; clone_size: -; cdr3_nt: TGCGCCAGCAGCGTACTAGCGGGCCCTCTCTACGAGCAGTACTTC; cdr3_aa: CASSVLAGPLYEQYF
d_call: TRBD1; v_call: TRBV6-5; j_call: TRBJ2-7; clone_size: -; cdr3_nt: TGTGCCACCTGGGACAGGTACGAGCAGTACTTC; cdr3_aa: CATWDRYEQYF
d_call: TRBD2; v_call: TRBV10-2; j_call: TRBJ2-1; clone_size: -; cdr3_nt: TGCGCCAGCAGCGGGACTAGCGGGAGGGGCCGTGAGCAGTTCTTC; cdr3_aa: CASSGTSGRGREQFF
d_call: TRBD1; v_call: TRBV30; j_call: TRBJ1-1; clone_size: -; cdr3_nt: TGTGCCTGGAGTGTTACAGGGGAGACTGAAGCTTTCTTT; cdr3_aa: CAWSVTGETEAFF
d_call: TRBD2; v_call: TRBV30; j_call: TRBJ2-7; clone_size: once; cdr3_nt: TGTGCCTGGAGGTCTCTAGCGGGAGGGCCCTCGAACGAGCAGTACTTC; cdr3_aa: CAWRSLAGGPSNEQYF
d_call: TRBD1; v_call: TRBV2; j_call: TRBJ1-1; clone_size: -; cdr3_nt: TGTGCCAGCAGGGAATCCGGGACAGGGGGCCTGAACACTGAAGCTTTCTTT; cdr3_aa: CASRESGTGGLNTEAFF
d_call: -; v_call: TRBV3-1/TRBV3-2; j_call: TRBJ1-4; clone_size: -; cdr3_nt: TGTGCCAGCAGCCAAGGTTCTATAAATGAAAAACTGTTTTTT; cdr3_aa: CASSQGSINEKLFF
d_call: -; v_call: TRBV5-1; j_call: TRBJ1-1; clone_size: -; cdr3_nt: TGCGCCAGCAGCCCCCAGGAGGGCGGCACTGAAGCTTTCTTT; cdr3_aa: CASSPQEGGTEAFF
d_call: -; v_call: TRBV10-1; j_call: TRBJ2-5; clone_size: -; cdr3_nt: TGCGCCAGCAGTGCGGGAGAGGGACCAAACCAAGAGACCCAGTACTTC; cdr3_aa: CASSAGEGPNQETQYF
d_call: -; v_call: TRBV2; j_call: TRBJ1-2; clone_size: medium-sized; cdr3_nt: TGTGCCAGCAGTCCCCTGGCAATCTGGGCCTATGGCTACACCTTC; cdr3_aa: CASSPLAIWAYGYTF
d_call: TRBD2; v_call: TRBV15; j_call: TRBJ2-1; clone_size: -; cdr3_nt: TGTGCCACCAGCGGCGGGACTAGCGGGAGTTACAATGAGCAGTTCTTC; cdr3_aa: CATSGGTSGSYNEQFF
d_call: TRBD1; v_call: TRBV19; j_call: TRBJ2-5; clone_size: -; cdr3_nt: TGTGCCAGTAGTAGTCCGGGACAGGGGTCGGCGGAGACCCAGTACTTC; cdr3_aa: CASSSPGQGSAETQYF
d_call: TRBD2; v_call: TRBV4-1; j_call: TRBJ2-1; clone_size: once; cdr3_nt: TGCGCCACCGCTCTTGCGGGAGACTACAATGAGCAGTTCTTC; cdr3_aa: CATALAGDYNEQFF
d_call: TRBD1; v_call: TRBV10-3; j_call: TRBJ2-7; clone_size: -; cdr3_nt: TGTGCCATCAAAGGACAGGGGAAGGTCAGCTTGGAATCCGGCGAGCAGTACTTC; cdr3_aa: CAIKGQGKVSLESGEQYF
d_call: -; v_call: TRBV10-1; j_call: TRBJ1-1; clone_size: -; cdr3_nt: TGCGCCAGCAGTCCCGCAGGGAAGAACACTGAAGCTTTCTTT; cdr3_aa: CASSPAGKNTEAFF
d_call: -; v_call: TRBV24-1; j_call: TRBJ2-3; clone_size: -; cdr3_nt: TGTGCCACCAGTGATGACGGAGGTGCAGATACGCAGTATTTT; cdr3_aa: CATSDDGGADTQYF